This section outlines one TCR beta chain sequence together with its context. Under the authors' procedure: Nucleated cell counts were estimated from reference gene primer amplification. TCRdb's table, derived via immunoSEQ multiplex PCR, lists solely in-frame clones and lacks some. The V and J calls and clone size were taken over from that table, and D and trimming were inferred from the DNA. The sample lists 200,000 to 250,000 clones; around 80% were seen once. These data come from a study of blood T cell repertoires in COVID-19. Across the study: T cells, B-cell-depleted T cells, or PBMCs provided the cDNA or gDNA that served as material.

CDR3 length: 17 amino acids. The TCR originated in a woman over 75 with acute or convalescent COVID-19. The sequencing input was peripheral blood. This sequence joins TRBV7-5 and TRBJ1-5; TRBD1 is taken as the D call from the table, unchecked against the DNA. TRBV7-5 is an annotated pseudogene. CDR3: CVRSQKDRAPSNQPQHF. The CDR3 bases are TGTGTCAGAAGCCAAAAGGACAGGGCCCCTAGCAATCAGCCCCAGCATTTT.